This passage covers 20 T cell receptor beta chains from one sample sequenced in a study of glioma-infiltrating T cells. Using RNA template, CDR3s of TCR alpha and beta were amplified with iRepertoire arm-PCR. Each CDR3 protein is one row after TCRdb ran MiXCR on the multiplex PCR reads. In the table there are 100,000 to 150,000 distinct CDR3 sequences, roughly 20% of which are singletons. Specimen: glioma tissue, nonneoplastic brain tissue, or PBMCs (not recorded which). These receptors all come from a human donor with low-grade glioma or glioblastoma, undergoing nonglioma brain surgery, or in good health (not recorded which).

This clonotype was seen ten or more times. The V call is TRBV19, the J call TRBJ1-6, with D possibly TRBD1 on 6 matching bases. The CDR3 has 13 residues. The germline V gene encodes CDR1 LNHDA and CDR2 SQIVND (reference sequence). The V and J ends lost 10 bases and 5 bases respectively, with 12 bases between them. In DNA, the CDR3 is TGTGCCACCAGGGACACTCATAATTCACCCCTCCACTTT. This translates into CATRDTHNSPLHF. Full variable domain (remainder filled in from reference TRBV19 and TRBJ1-6): DGGITQSPKYLFRKEGQNVTLSCEQNLNHDAMYWYRQDPGQGLRLIYYSQIVNDFQKGDIAEGYSVSREKKESFPLTVTSAQKNPTAFYLCATRDTHNSPLHFGNGTRLTVT.

This clonotype was observed a few times. The chain has TRBV5-1 and TRBJ2-7, with D perhaps given as TRBD1 or TRBD2 (6 bases each). Germline loops: CDR1 SGHRS, CDR2 YFSETQ. This CDR3 contains 12 residues. The V end lost 5 bases, the J end lost 6 bases, and 12 bases lay between the germline ends. CDR3 loop: CASSLGGFEQYF. The CDR3 bases are TGCGCCAGCAGTCTAGGGGGGTTCGAGCAGTACTTC.

This clonotype was observed many times. The chain has TRBV4-3 and TRBJ2-5; D not certain. This CDR3 contains 14 residues. Trimming took 4 bases from V and 4 from J, leaving 13 bases between them. From germline, CDR1 is LGHNA and CDR2 YSLEER. In DNA form, the CDR3 reads TGCGCCAGCAGCCGCGGTACTAATTCAGAGACCCAGTACTTC. Translation gives CASSRGTNSETQYF.

Notes on this clonotype: A single base separates this from a much larger clone, so it may be a read error. The chain recombines TRBV10-3 with TRBJ2-1; possible D gene TRBD1, 5 bases. The germline V gene has CDR1 ENHRY and CDR2 SYGVKD. This CDR3 contains 14 residues. The CDR3 loop is CAISADNTYNKQFF. The CDR3 nucleotides read TGTGCCATCAGCGCGGACAACACCTACAATAAGCAGTTCTTC.

This clonotype has only a few counts. This chain uses TRBV18 with TRBJ1-1; D remains ambiguous. The V end was cut by 3 bases, the J end by 1 base, with 12 bases between. The CDR3 loop spans 15 amino acids. Germline V CDR1 and CDR2: KGHSH, LQKENI. Written as DNA, the CDR3 is TGTGCCAGCTCACCCGCCATTGGAGGGAACACTGAAGCTTTCTTT. Translated: CASSPAIGGNTEAFF.

The table lists this clonotype with many counts. The CDR3, as DNA: TGTGCCACCCACAACCCCCTGGGGGATGAGCAGTTCTTC. Translation: CATHNPLGDEQFF. J is TRBJ2-1 and V is TRBV28; the D gene could be TRBD1 or TRBD2 (5 bases each). CDR1 is MDHEN and CDR2 is SYDVKM in the germline V gene. Trimming removed 10 bases at V and 8 bases at J, with 18 bases between. The CDR3 length is 13 residues.

This clonotype was observed a few times. This may stem from a read error, because a much larger clone lies one nucleotide away. The rearrangement uses TRBV20-1 and TRBJ1-5; possibly TRBD1 for D (6 bases). The J call may be wrong; the DNA end is better matched by TRBJ2-3. This CDR3 has 17 residues. Looked up from germline, CDR1 is DFQATT and CDR2 is SNEGSKA (reference sequence). The CDR3 DNA reads as TGCAGTGCTAGTAATCGAGACACAGGGATCGGCAATCAGCCCCAGTATTTT. Translating gives CSASNRDTGIGNQPQYF.

This clonotype was picked up many times. The chain links TRBV6-2 or TRBV6-3 to TRBJ1-1; possible D gene TRBD1, 6 bases. CDR3 size: 16 residues. Germline V gene sequence: CDR1 MNHEY, CDR2 SVGEGT. Trimming took 5 bases from V and 5 from J, leaving 21 bases between them. CDR3 nucleotide sequence: TGTGCCAGCAGTCATTATACAGGGCCCTTTGGAACTGAAGCTTTCTTT. Encoded protein: CASSHYTGPFGTEAFF.

The genes are TRBV28 and TRBJ1-5, with D possibly TRBD1 on 5 matching bases. V lost 1 base and J 4 bases, leaving 17 bases between the germline ends. The germline gives CDR1 MDHEN, CDR2 SYDVKM. The CDR3 is 17 residues long. The CDR3 nucleotides are TGTGCCAGCAGTTTATCGGGGGGGTGGTTTGGTAATCAGCCCCAGCATTTT. It translates to CASSLSGGWFGNQPQHF.

This clonotype was seen a few times. The rearrangement joins TRBV9 to TRBJ2-7; D is unresolved. This CDR3 contains 15 residues. Trimming shortened V by 4 bases and J by 0 bases, and 14 bases separated the two germline ends. Germline V CDR1 and CDR2: SGDLS, YYNGEE. The DNA for the CDR3 is TGTGCCAGCAGCACGCGACCCCAGAGCTCCTACGAGCAGTACTTC. As protein: CASSTRPQSSYEQYF.

This clonotype came up many times. The genes are TRBV6-1 and TRBJ1-6; a possible D gene is TRBD1 (5 bases). Trimming took 6 bases from V and 5 from J, leaving 11 bases between them. CDR1 is MNHNS and CDR2 is SASEGT in the germline V gene. The CDR3 runs to 14 residues. DNA for the CDR3: TGTGCCAGCAGCCCACCGGGACATAATTCACCCCTCCACTTT. This sequence encodes CASSPPGHNSPLHF.

Note on this clonotype: One end of the junction is discordant with germline, which a read error may explain. V and J are TRBV4-1 and TRBJ2-1, with 12 bases identical to TRBD2. Germline CDR1 reads MGHRA; CDR2 reads YSYEKL. There are 17 residues in the CDR3. CDR3 sequence reads: CASSQPGLAGRVNERFF. CDR3 in DNA: TGCGCCAGCAGCCAACCCGGACTAGCGGGACGGGTCAATGAGCGGTTCTTC.

The sample holds many counts of this clonotype. This chain links TRBV7-2 with TRBJ2-7; 10 bases agree with TRBD2. The CDR3 runs 14 residues. Trimming cost V 5 bases and J 6 bases; bases outside gene matches: 7. CDR1 and CDR2 (germline): SGHTA, FQGNSA. CDR3 nucleotides: TGTGCCAGCAGCGTTACTAGCGGGATTGGCGAGCAGTACTTC. Protein: CASSVTSGIGEQYF.

Notes on this clonotype: Germline and junction disagree at one end, which may indicate a read error. The gene calls are TRBV7-6 and TRBJ2-2; D might be TRBD1 or TRBD2, each matching 5 bases. Per germline, CDR1 SGHVS and CDR2 FNYEAQ. The CDR3 runs 14 residues. The CDR3 region has the DNA TGTGCCCGCCGCTTTTTAACGGACACCGGGGCGCTGTTTTTT. As protein: CARRFLTDTGALFF.

This clonotype was counted ten times or more. The chain has TRBV10-3 and TRBJ1-1, with 10 positions matching TRBD1. Losses at the gene ends were 7 bases for V and 2 bases for J; bases not matched to a gene: 7. There are 15 residues in the CDR3. Per the germline V gene, CDR1 is ENHRY and CDR2 is SYGVKD. CDR3 in amino acids: CAINRDRGPNTEAFF. The DNA for the CDR3 is TGTGCCATCAACCGGGACAGGGGACCTAACACTGAAGCTTTCTTT.

This clonotype was recorded many times. V gene TRBV27 combines with J gene TRBJ2-7; D uncertain. Trimming removed 9 bases at V and 4 bases at J, with 16 bases between. Germline CDR1 is MNHEY and CDR2 is SMNVEV (reference sequence). The CDR3 is 13 residues long. CDR3 in amino acids: CASSMGLFYEQYF. DNA of the CDR3: TGTGCCAGTTCTATGGGCCTCTTTTACGAGCAGTACTTC.

Ten or more counts support this clonotype. The genes are TRBV28 and TRBJ2-5; D possibly corresponds to TRBD2 (5 bases). The CDR3 is 15 residues long. The ends were cut back, 2 bases at V and 7 bases at J, with 17 bases in the middle. From germline, CDR1 is MDHEN and CDR2 SYDVKM. CDR3 residues: CASSLPPYTAGTQYF. The CDR3 nucleotides read TGTGCCAGCAGTTTACCCCCTTACACGGCGGGGACCCAGTACTTC.

This clonotype has at least ten counts. This chain connects TRBV7-2 to TRBJ2-1; 7 bases match TRBD2. Losses at the gene ends were 5 bases for V and 8 bases for J; bases not matched to a gene: 18. There are 17 residues in the CDR3. Germline assignment: CDR1 SGHTA and CDR2 FQGNSA. CDR3 protein: CASSLRREGPKRDEQFF. DNA for the CDR3: TGTGCCAGCAGCCTTCGAAGGGAGGGCCCCAAAAGGGATGAGCAGTTCTTC.

This clonotype occurred many times. The chain recombines TRBV4-3 with TRBJ2-7; a weak D match, TRBD2 (5 bases). The CDR3 is made up of 15 amino acids. The V gene's germline CDR1 is LGHNA and CDR2 YSLEER. V lost 5 bases and J lost 5, with 19 bases in between. This CDR3 reads CASSKSGPGPHEQYF. Here the CDR3 DNA reads TGCGCCAGCAGCAAAAGCGGCCCTGGACCCCACGAGCAGTACTTC.

This clonotype showed up many times. The chain combines TRBV7-2 with TRBJ1-2, with D hard to call. Trimming cost V 10 bases and J 0 bases, with 12 bases left between them. Germline V gene data show CDR1 as SGHTA and CDR2 as FQGNSA. The CDR3 totals 13 residues. CDR3 sequence: CAIVSGPNYGYTF. CDR3 bases: TGTGCCATAGTCTCCGGTCCTAACTATGGCTACACCTTC.